Sequencing of this T cell receptor beta chain was carried out in a study of Ad26.COV2.S vaccination and SARS-CoV-2 variants. Here immunoSEQ multiplex PCR was the method, and the copy in TCRdb shows in-frame clones only, minus some. The table includes fewer than 600,000 clones, around 89% detected once. Regarding treatment: some 20 received Ad26.COV2.S at low or high dose, single or two shots; 5 received placebo; per-sample allocation not given. Specimens were obtained on day 63 following the first vaccine or placebo injection. This adult donor, from Boston, was 18-55 years old. Worth noting for this clone: The sample contains more than one DNA sequence encoding this CDR3.

Specimen: peripheral blood, collected in a trial of Ad26.COV2.S vaccine versus placebo. The clonotype was recovered from a person aged 18 to 65 who received the Ad26.COV2.S COVID-19 vaccine or a placebo.

CDR3 coding DNA: TGTGCCAGTAGTAGCCAGGGCCGGGAAAAACTGTTTTTT. It codes for CASSSQGREKLFF. The chain links TRBV19 to TRBJ1-4, with D tentatively TRBD1 (5 bases). The CDR3 spans 13 residues. V lost 4 bases, J lost 8 bases, and 11 bases lay in between. CDR1 is LNHDA, CDR2 SQIVND, per germline (reference sequence). The whole variable domain, remainder taken from reference TRBV19 and TRBJ1-4, is DGGITQSPKYLFRKEGQNVTLSCEQNLNHDAMYWYRQDPGQGLRLIYYSQIVNDFQKGDIAEGYSVSREKKESFPLTVTSAQKNPTAFYLCASSSQGREKLFFGSGTQLSVL.